A selection of T cell receptor beta chains follows, all from one sample in a study of T cell responses to AZD1222 COVID-19 vaccine. Data came from immunoSEQ multiplex PCR; TCRdb stores just in-frame clones and leaves some out. The table shows 80,000 to 130,000 clones, with roughly 89% occurring only once. The sample in question was peripheral blood, obtained on day 0 of AZD1222 vaccination. Receptors originate from an adult in good health. The conserved cysteine and the conserved F or W are not part of the CDR3 here. Fields, in order: V gene, J gene, D gene, clone size, CDR3 protein. The D gene is left open where the match is weak. A clone size is listed for some rows: how often the clone was seen (once, few, many), or a class if it is expanded.

>TRBV10-1|TRBJ1-1|NA|NA
ASSTGNTEAF
>TRBV6-5|TRBJ2-3|NA|NA
ASSYSGRGSTDTQY
>TRBV18|TRBJ1-1|NA|NA
ASSPPTGWDEAF
>TRBV3-1/TRBV3-2|TRBJ1-5|TRBD1|NA
ASSQTLQGNQPQH
>TRBV9|TRBJ2-4|TRBD1|NA
ASSVEGTAQNIQY
>TRBV2|TRBJ1-2|NA|NA
ASSEGEFNYGYT
>TRBV28|TRBJ1-6|NA|NA
ASSFIQGGSPLH
>TRBV9|TRBJ1-6|NA|NA
ASSVGGRTSPLH
>TRBV7-9|TRBJ2-5|NA|NA
ASSRDRNFRTQY
>TRBV7-9|TRBJ2-2|NA|NA
ASSFRDPNTGELF
>TRBV5-6|TRBJ2-7|TRBD1|NA
ASSPTGSYEQY
>TRBV5-4|TRBJ2-5|NA|NA
ASSLADSSAETQY
>TRBV2|TRBJ2-5|NA|NA
ASRAGTHQETQY
>TRBV10-3|TRBJ2-1|TRBD2|NA
AISLGAGGGNEQF
>TRBV11-3|TRBJ2-1|NA|NA
ASSQGGGGRNEQF
>TRBV9|TRBJ1-1|TRBD1|once
ASSVGGTGVNTEAF
>TRBV6-2/TRBV6-3|TRBJ1-1|TRBD1|NA
ASSSPGQGTEAF
>TRBV2|TRBJ2-2|NA|NA
ASSEQGSSGTGELF
>TRBV28|TRBJ2-5|NA|NA
ASIEGGRETQY
>TRBV6-5|TRBJ1-3|TRBD1|NA
ASRRGPENTIY